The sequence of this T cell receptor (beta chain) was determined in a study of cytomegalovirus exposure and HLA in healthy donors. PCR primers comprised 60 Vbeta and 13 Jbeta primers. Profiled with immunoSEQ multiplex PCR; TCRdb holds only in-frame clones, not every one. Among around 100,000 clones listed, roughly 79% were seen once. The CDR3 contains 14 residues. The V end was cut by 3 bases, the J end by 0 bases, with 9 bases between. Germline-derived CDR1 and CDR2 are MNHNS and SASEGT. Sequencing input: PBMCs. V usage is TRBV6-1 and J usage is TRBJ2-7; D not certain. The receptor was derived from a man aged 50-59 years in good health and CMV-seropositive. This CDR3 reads CASSEAPSSYEQYF. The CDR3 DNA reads TGTGCCAGCAGTGAGGCACCATCCTCCTACGAGCAGTACTTC.